The 13 T cell receptor beta chains presented below share a single source sample, sequenced in a study of cytomegalovirus exposure and HLA in healthy donors. Use of 60 Vbeta and 13 Jbeta primers characterized the PCR. Profiling relied on immunoSEQ multiplex PCR, and the TCRdb table lists in-frame clones only, not all of them. This sample has about 180,000 clones, with 84% found just once. Sequencing was performed on PBMCs. Receptor source: a man younger than 45 in good health and CMV-seronegative.

The genes are TRBV12-5 and TRBJ2-7, with a weak D call TRBD2 (6 bases). Germline V lookup: CDR1 LGHNT, CDR2 FRNRAP. V was pared by 2 bases and J by 1 base, with 12 bases between. This CDR3 spans 15 amino acids. As DNA, the CDR3 is TGTGCTAGTGGTTTGCTGGGACTCGATTCCTACGAGCAGTACTTC. The encoded protein is CASGLLGLDSYEQYF.

The gene calls are TRBV5-4 and TRBJ2-5, with TRBD2 matching over 12 bases. This CDR3 region has 16 residues. Germline V lookup: CDR1 SGHNT, CDR2 YYREEE (reference sequence). Trimming removed 4 bases from V and 1 base from J; junction bases left unmatched: 5. The chain's CDR3 is CASSVGTSGFQETQYF. CDR3 bases: TGTGCCAGCAGCGTCGGGACTAGCGGGTTCCAAGAGACCCAGTACTTC.

The chain joins TRBV5-1 to TRBJ2-5; TRBD2 matches at 9 bases. The better agreement between TRBJ2-7 and the DNA end casts doubt on the J call. This CDR3 spans 18 amino acids. Germline V lookup: CDR1 SGHRS, CDR2 YFSETQ. The DNA for the CDR3 is TGCGCCAGCAGCTCGCACCTTCGGAGGCGGGAGGGACACTACGAGCAGTACTTC. It translates to CASSSHLRRREGHYEQYF.

The rearrangement links TRBV20-1 to TRBJ2-7, with D possibly being TRBD1 (6 bases). Germline-derived CDR1 and CDR2 are DFQATT and SNEGSKA (reference sequence). With 4 bases removed from V and 6 bases from J, the gap between germline ends came to 10 bases. The CDR3 is made up of 11 amino acids. The CDR3 bases are TGCAGTGCTACACAGGGTTTCGAGCAGTACTTC. It is translated as CSATQGFEQYF.

This chain connects TRBV19 to TRBJ2-7; 9 bases fit TRBD1. The trim removed 6 bases at V and 3 bases at J, leaving 6 bases unmatched. Germline values: CDR1 LNHDA, CDR2 SQIVND (reference sequence). The CDR3 length is 14 residues. CDR3 in amino acids: CASRKGTGFYEQYF. The CDR3 region has the DNA TGTGCCAGTAGAAAGGGGACAGGGTTCTACGAGCAGTACTTC.

The chain is built from TRBV27 and TRBJ2-1; 7 nucleotides agree with TRBD2. With 4 bases clipped from V and 0 bases from J, the junction kept 6 bases outside the gene matches. Germline assignment: CDR1 MNHEY and CDR2 SMNVEV (reference sequence). The CDR3 has 16 residues. The CDR3 region is CASSSLAALSYNEQFF. The CDR3 region has the DNA TGTGCCAGCAGTTCCCTAGCGGCCCTCTCCTACAATGAGCAGTTCTTC.

The chain combines TRBV18 with TRBJ2-5, with TRBD1 matching 7 bases. J gave up 1 base and V 5 bases, and 7 bases lay outside the gene matches. Germline V gene sequence: CDR1 KGHSH, CDR2 LQKENI. This CDR3 is built from 15 residues. The CDR3 nucleotides read TGTGCCAGCTCAGTGACCGGGACAGCCCAAGAGACCCAGTACTTC. Its protein product is CASSVTGTAQETQYF.

The chain couples TRBV7-9 to TRBJ2-1, with 11 nucleotides matching TRBD1. The CDR3 consists of 15 residues. CDR1 is SEHNR, CDR2 FQNEAQ, per germline (reference sequence). The junction had 7 bases not matched to a gene; V was cut back by 5 bases and J by 7 bases. The CDR3, as DNA: TGTGCCAGCAGCCCCCTCGGGACAGGGGGTAATGAGCAGTTCTTC. Protein product: CASSPLGTGGNEQFF. The whole variable domain, filled in from reference TRBV7-9 and TRBJ2-1, reads DTGVSQNPRHKITKRGQNVTFRCDPISEHNRLYWYRQTLGQGPEFLTYFQNEAQLEKSRLLSDRFSAERPKGSFSTLEIQRTEQGDSAMYLCASSPLGTGGNEQFFGPGTRLTVL.

The chain recombines TRBV12-5 with TRBJ2-2; D might be TRBD2 (6 bases). Germline CDR1 is LGHNT and CDR2 is FRNRAP. Trimming took 0 bases from V and 6 from J, leaving 11 bases between them. This CDR3 has 15 residues. CDR3 nucleotides: TGTGCTAGTGGTTTGGTATTGGGGGGAGCCGGGGAGCTGTTTTTT. The encoded protein is CASGLVLGGAGELFF.

This clone turned up a few times. The V and J genes are TRBV12-5 and TRBJ2-6; 7 nucleotides align to TRBD2. CDR3 size: 22 residues. J gave up 2 bases and V 0 bases, and 19 bases lay outside the gene matches. CDR1 and CDR2 from the germline V gene are LGHNT and FRNRAP. The CDR3 DNA reads as TGTGCTAGTGGTTTGGTATCTGGGGGGGTAGGTTGGGAGGGCACTGGGGCCAACGTCCTGACTTTC. Its translation: CASGLVSGGVGWEGTGANVLTF.

In this sample, this clone turned up a few times. The rearrangement links TRBV7-9 to TRBJ2-5; tentatively, D is TRBD1 (6 bases). CDR1 is SEHNR, CDR2 FQNEAQ, per germline (reference sequence). The CDR3 has 15 amino acids. Trimming shortened V by 5 bases and J by 5 bases, and 18 bases separated the two germline ends. The CDR3 region has the DNA TGTGCCAGCAGCCCGGGACATGGGGGAACGGAGACCCAGTACTTC. Its translation is CASSPGHGGTETQYF.

The gene calls are TRBV7-9 and TRBJ2-4; the D gene is possibly TRBD2 (7 bases). Between the trimmed V and J ends, which lost 5 bases and 7 bases, there was a span of 18 bases. This CDR3 region has 15 residues. CDR1 SEHNR and CDR2 FQNEAQ come from the germline V gene (reference sequence). CDR3 DNA sequence: TGTGCCAGCAGCATAGGGGGGGATTCCAGGAACATTCAGTACTTC. Protein sequence: CASSIGGDSRNIQYF.

The rearrangement uses TRBV5-1 and TRBJ2-7; D gene ambiguous. The V and J ends lost 8 bases and 7 bases respectively, with 13 bases between them. CDR3 length: 11 residues. CDR1 SGHRS and CDR2 YFSETQ come from the germline V gene. CDR3 coding DNA: TGCGCCAGTGCCCTGAACGGTGAGCAGTACTTC. Protein sequence: CASALNGEQYF.